What follows are 22 T cell receptor beta chains derived from one specimen sequenced in a study of T cells after posttransplantation cyclophosphamide. Cells defined as naive were viable CD3+CD4+ or CD3+CD8+ and CCR7+CD45RA+CD45RO-CD95-CD27+CD28+. The method was immunoSEQ multiplex PCR; TCRdb's version includes in-frame clones alone and lacks a portion of them. The sample lists about 22,000 clones; approximately 97% were seen once. The source material was naive CD4+ T cells sorted from PBMCs. These receptors all stem from a man in his forties or fifties in good health, CMV-negative, and a related stem cell transplant donor.

The chain employs TRBV27 and TRBJ1-1; D perhaps matches TRBD1 (5 bases). Germline V gene data show CDR1 as MNHEY and CDR2 as SMNVEV (reference sequence). The CDR3 has 16 amino acids. V was shortened by 11 bases and J by 0 bases, with 22 bases between the two germline ends. The DNA for the CDR3 is TGTGCCGTTCGCCGGGGGGGACCCACGTTGAACACTGAAGCTTTCTTT. It encodes CAVRRGGPTLNTEAFF.

On this clone itself: In this CDR3 the conserved last residue, phenylalanine or tryptophan, is missing, so a read error is likely. This chain uses TRBV7-2 with TRBJ1-2; a possible D gene is TRBD1 (6 bases). Per germline, CDR1 SGHTA and CDR2 FQGNSA. V shed 5 bases and J shed 8 bases, with 18 bases lying between them. The CDR3 extends over 14 amino acids. CDR3 in amino acids: CASSADSGTLGYTL. The CDR3 DNA reads as TGTGCCAGCAGCGCTGACTCCGGGACATTGGGCTACACCCTC.

The chain is built from TRBV6-5 and TRBJ1-2; D remains unclear. In germline, CDR1 is MNHEY, CDR2 SVGAGI. The CDR3 length is 12 residues. V lost 2 bases, J lost 3 bases, and 4 bases lay in between. CDR3 amino acids: CASSYRDYGYTF. DNA of the CDR3: TGTGCCAGCAGTTACCGAGACTATGGCTACACCTTC.

This rearrangement joins TRBV5-1 to TRBJ2-7; 10 nucleotides agree with TRBD1. V gave up 4 bases and J gave up 3 bases; unmatched junction bases: 4. CDR3 length: 14 amino acids. Germline CDR1 reads SGHRS; CDR2 reads YFSETQ. The DNA of the CDR3 is TGCGCCAGCAGCGCGGGACAGGGGAACTACGAGCAGTACTTC. Protein product: CASSAGQGNYEQYF.

This clone is a singleton in its sample. The chain has TRBV18 and TRBJ2-3; 13 bases line up with TRBD2. Looked up from germline, CDR1 is KGHSH and CDR2 is LQKENI. The V segment lost 2 bases and the J segment 5 bases; nucleotides outside the gene matches: 7. The CDR3 runs 17 residues. CDR3 DNA sequence: TGTGCCAGCTCACCAGACCGAACTAGCGGGGGGGGAGATACGCAGTATTTT. It yields the protein CASSPDRTSGGGDTQYF.

This chain links TRBV7-2 with TRBJ2-7; TRBD1 agrees at 8 bases. The V gene's germline CDR1 is SGHTA and CDR2 FQGNSA. The trim removed 5 bases at V and 3 bases at J, leaving 12 bases unmatched. The CDR3 has 16 residues. The CDR3, as DNA: TGTGCCAGCAGCCCCCCAAGGGGACAGGCCTACTACGAGCAGTACTTC. It specifies CASSPPRGQAYYEQYF.

The chain is built from TRBV5-1 and TRBJ2-3; D might be TRBD2 (6 bases). CDR3 length: 16 residues. The germline V gene encodes CDR1 SGHRS and CDR2 YFSETQ. The V gene lost 4 bases and the J gene lost 1 base, with 16 bases spanning the gap. The CDR3 coding sequence is TGCGCCAGCAGCAATGGTCGGGGGATAGGCACAGATACGCAGTATTTT. Residues: CASSNGRGIGTDTQYF.

The rearrangement links TRBV5-6 to TRBJ2-5; 8 bases fit TRBD2. With 0 bases clipped from V and 5 bases from J, the junction kept 6 bases outside the gene matches. Germline loops: CDR1 SGHDT, CDR2 YYEEEE. The CDR3 runs 15 residues. CDR3 bases: TGTGCCAGCAGCTTGGGTGACGGGAGGGGGGAGACCCAGTACTTC. Translation: CASSLGDGRGETQYF. The whole variable domain, remainder taken from reference TRBV5-6 and TRBJ2-5, is DAGVTQSPTHLIKTRGQQVTLRCSPKSGHDTVSWYQQALGQGPQFIFQYYEEEERQRGNFPDRFSGHQFPNYSSELNVNALLLGDSALYLCASSLGDGRGETQYFGPGTRLLVL.

The J gene is TRBJ1-5, the V gene TRBV20-1; no clear D gene. Trimming cost V 6 bases and J 4 bases, with 7 bases left between them. Germline loops: CDR1 DFQATT, CDR2 SNEGSKA (reference sequence). The CDR3 contains 11 residues. DNA for the CDR3: TGCAGTGCCACCAGAAATCAGCCCCAGCATTTT. It is translated as CSATRNQPQHF.

The chain is built from TRBV7-2 and TRBJ2-7; maybe TRBD2 (6 bases). Germline V gene data show CDR1 as SGHTA and CDR2 as FQGNSA. There are 14 residues in the CDR3. Trimming removed 5 bases at V and 5 bases at J, with 16 bases between. This CDR3 is CASSPRAGKHEQYF. As DNA, the CDR3 is TGTGCCAGCAGCCCAAGGGCGGGAAAGCACGAGCAGTACTTC.

V gene TRBV7-8 combines with J gene TRBJ2-3; 7 bases are a match to TRBD2. Trimming took 5 bases from V and 1 from J; bases not matched to a gene: 9. In germline, CDR1 is SGHVS, CDR2 FQNEAQ. This CDR3 comprises 16 residues. CDR3 region: CASSLYSGSRTDTQYF. The CDR3 DNA sequence: TGTGCCAGCAGCCTCTATAGCGGGTCGCGCACAGATACGCAGTATTTT.

V usage is TRBV19 and J usage is TRBJ1-2; D remains unclear. Trimming pared 4 bases from V and 0 bases from J, leaving 12 bases between. Germline CDR1 reads LNHDA; CDR2 reads SQIVND (reference sequence). This CDR3 region has 15 residues. Here the CDR3 DNA reads TGTGCCAGTAGTACATTTTCAACAGCTAACTATGGCTACACCTTC. Translated: CASSTFSTANYGYTF.

The CDR3 spells CASGFETGGPDTQYF. Written as DNA, the CDR3 is TGTGCTAGTGGTTTTGAGACAGGGGGTCCAGATACGCAGTATTTT. The gene calls are TRBV12-5 and TRBJ2-3, with 9 bases lining up with TRBD1. Per the germline V gene, CDR1 is LGHNT and CDR2 is FRNRAP. J gave up 4 bases and V 3 bases, and 5 bases lay outside the gene matches. The CDR3 is 15 residues long.

The chain uses TRBV30 and TRBJ2-2, with D possibly being TRBD1 (7 bases). The CDR3 is made up of 15 amino acids. Trimming removed 0 bases at V and 5 bases at J, with 13 bases between. Germline V gene data show CDR1 as GTSNPN and CDR2 as SVGIG (reference sequence). DNA of the CDR3: TGTGCCTGGAGTGTTCCGACAGGGACTACCGGGGAGCTGTTTTTT. Amino acids: CAWSVPTGTTGELFF.

The chain employs TRBV7-2 and TRBJ1-2; the match to TRBD1 covers 9 bases. J was trimmed by 6 bases and V by 5 bases; bases with no gene match: 7. The CDR3 is 14 amino acids. The V gene's germline CDR1 is SGHTA and CDR2 FQGNSA. CDR3 nucleotide sequence: TGTGCCAGCAGCCGCGGGACAGGGTTCGATGGCTACACCTTC. It specifies CASSRGTGFDGYTF.

This sequence joins TRBV6-5 and TRBJ2-7; possible D gene TRBD2, 6 bases. The CDR3 length is 15 residues. Germline-derived CDR1 and CDR2 are MNHEY and SVGAGI. V was pared by 0 bases and J by 5 bases, with 14 bases between. The CDR3: CASSYSRRDVHEQYF. CDR3 sequence (DNA): TGTGCCAGCAGTTACTCTCGGCGGGACGTCCACGAGCAGTACTTC.

The rearrangement uses TRBV7-2 and TRBJ2-7, with D maybe TRBD2 (6 bases). CDR1 and CDR2 (germline): SGHTA, FQGNSA. Between the trimmed V and J ends, which lost 4 bases and 0 bases, there was a span of 13 bases. The CDR3 has 15 residues. The CDR3 here is CASSWTGVRSYEQYF. The CDR3 bases are TGTGCCAGCAGCTGGACGGGAGTCCGCTCCTACGAGCAGTACTTC.

This chain uses TRBV4-1 with TRBJ2-6; no reliable D call. This CDR3 is built from 17 residues. V was shortened by 0 bases and J by 0 bases, with 9 bases between the two germline ends. Germline V gene sequence: CDR1 MGHRA, CDR2 YSYEKL. CDR3 nucleotides: TGCGCCAGCAGCCAAGATCATGCGAGCTCTGGGGCCAACGTCCTGACTTTC. This encodes CASSQDHASSGANVLTF.

V is TRBV5-1 and J is TRBJ1-5; D remains ambiguous. Trimming removed 5 bases at V and 6 bases at J, with 12 bases between. Germline values: CDR1 SGHRS, CDR2 YFSETQ. This CDR3 spans 13 amino acids. The CDR3 coding sequence is TGCGCCAGCAGTCCGGGTCCGGGTCAGCCCCAGCATTTT. Translated, it gives CASSPGPGQPQHF.

This chain connects TRBV5-8 to TRBJ2-2; TRBD1 aligns across 10 bases. With 2 bases clipped from V and 7 bases from J, the junction kept 8 bases outside the gene matches. The germline V gene encodes CDR1 SGHTS and CDR2 YDEGEE. CDR3 length equals 16 residues. CDR3 in DNA: TGTGCCAGCAGCTTTGGACAGGGGGTTCGAGGCGGGGAGCTGTTTTTT. Translating gives CASSFGQGVRGGELFF.

This chain links TRBV5-4 with TRBJ1-4, with no clear D. CDR1 and CDR2 (germline): SGHNT, YYREEE (reference sequence). Trimming took 0 bases from V and 2 from J, leaving 5 bases between them. CDR3 length: 14 amino acids. Here the CDR3 DNA reads TGTGCCAGCAGCTTGGGGAGGACTAATGAAAAACTGTTTTTT. It codes for CASSLGRTNEKLFF.

The V and J genes are TRBV5-6 and TRBJ2-7; maybe TRBD1 (6 bases). V lost 2 bases, J lost 5 bases, and 17 bases lay in between. CDR1 and CDR2 from the germline V gene are SGHDT and YYEEEE. The length of the CDR3 is 15 residues. As DNA, the CDR3 is TGTGCCAGCAGCTTTTACCGTACAGGGACCCACGAGCAGTACTTC. Its protein is CASSFYRTGTHEQYF.